These 18 T cell receptor beta chains came from one sample sequenced in a study of a mutant IDH1 vaccine in newly diagnosed glioma. What these receptors recognize is not known. Noted time point: week 35, safety follow-up. Vaccination used 300 ug of mutant IDH1 20-mer peptide per dose, with topical imiquimod. Repertoires were generated with immunoSEQ multiplex PCR, while TCRdb's copy carries only in-frame clones and drops some. The sample holds 29,000 or so clones, more than 60% seen once. The sample in question was PBMCs, obtained from a glioma patient whose treatment included an IDH1 peptide vaccine. Receptors were obtained from a man over 45 with glioma.

The chain joins TRBV5-1 to TRBJ1-2; TRBD1 matches 7 bases. This CDR3 is 14 amino acids long. After removal of 1 base from V and 4 bases from J, the junction contained 4 bases not matched to a gene. The germline CDR1 and CDR2 sequences are SGHRS and YFSETQ. CDR3 protein: CASSLTGATYGYTF. The CDR3 region has the DNA TGCGCCAGCAGCTTGACAGGGGCCACCTATGGCTACACCTTC.

V gene TRBV18 combines with J gene TRBJ1-2, with 10 nucleotides matching TRBD1. CDR1 and CDR2 (germline): KGHSH, LQKENI. J gave up 1 base and V 4 bases, and 9 bases lay outside the gene matches. The CDR3 is 17 residues long. CDR3 bases: TGTGCCAGCTCACTCCCGGGACAGGGGCTTATTAACTATGGCTACACCTTC. Amino acid sequence: CASSLPGQGLINYGYTF.

The CDR3 DNA follows: TGTGCCAGCAGTGATACACTAGCGGCAAGCACAGATACGCAGTATTTT. Encoded protein: CASSDTLAASTDTQYF. The V and J genes are TRBV25-1 and TRBJ2-3, with TRBD2 matching over 8 bases. This CDR3 comprises 16 residues. Trimming removed 3 bases from V and 0 bases from J; junction bases left unmatched: 5. CDR1 and CDR2 from the germline V gene are MGHDK and SYGVNS.

The chain recombines TRBV14 with TRBJ2-3; D is possibly TRBD2 (7 bases). Deletions cut 2 bases from V and 5 bases from J, with 17 bases between. There are 16 residues in the CDR3. The germline V gene encodes CDR1 SGHDN and CDR2 FVKESK. CDR3: CASSQRGRAKGDTQYF. The CDR3 DNA follows: TGTGCCAGCAGCCAAAGGGGGAGGGCAAAAGGAGATACGCAGTATTTT.

The chain joins TRBV7-2 to TRBJ2-5; a possible D gene is TRBD1 (6 bases). This CDR3 is built from 14 residues. V lost 1 base and J 9 bases, leaving 15 bases between the germline ends. Looked up from germline, CDR1 is SGHTA and CDR2 is FQGNSA. The CDR3 spells CASSLETDSGAQYF. The CDR3 DNA reads TGTGCCAGCAGCTTAGAGACCGACTCAGGGGCCCAGTACTTC. The full variable domain, its missing parts supplied by reference TRBV7-2 and TRBJ2-5, is GAGVSQSPSNKVTEKGKDVELRCDPISGHTALYWYRQSLGQGLEFLIYFQGNSAPDKSGLPSDRFSAERTGGSVSTLTIQRTQQEDSAVYLCASSLETDSGAQYFGPGTRLLVL.

This chain links TRBV20-1 with TRBJ1-2; no definite D call. CDR3 length: 11 residues. Trimming removed 5 bases from V and 4 bases from J, with 8 bases in between. Germline values: CDR1 DFQATT, CDR2 SNEGSKA (reference sequence). The CDR3 DNA sequence: TGCAGTGCTCGGGATCCCTATGGCTACACCTTC. Translated, it gives CSARDPYGYTF.

The chain employs TRBV29-1 and TRBJ1-5; D perhaps matches TRBD1 (5 bases). Germline lookup yields CDR1 SQVTM and CDR2 ANQGSEA. CDR3 size: 13 residues. The CDR3 region is CAAGGYSNQPQHF. The CDR3 DNA reads as TGCGCGGCCGGGGGTTATAGCAATCAGCCCCAGCATTTT.

The chain uses TRBV7-8 and TRBJ1-5; TRBD1 is a possible D gene (6 bases). V lost 5 bases to trimming and J lost 7 bases, with 18 bases between them. This CDR3 has 15 residues. CDR1 is SGHVS, CDR2 FQNEAQ, per germline. The CDR3 region is CASSPGQGGGQPQHF. CDR3 bases: TGTGCCAGCAGCCCCGGACAAGGGGGAGGACAGCCCCAGCATTTT.

The V gene is TRBV29-1, the J gene TRBJ2-1; TRBD2 agrees at 14 bases. The germline V gene encodes CDR1 SQVTM and CDR2 ANQGSEA. Germline trimming cut 4 bases from V and 1 base from J; bases unmatched to any gene: 3. The CDR3 is 16 amino acids. CDR3 amino acids: CSVVGLAGGSYNEQFF. The CDR3 nucleotides read TGCAGCGTTGTCGGACTAGCGGGAGGATCCTACAATGAGCAGTTCTTC.

This sequence joins TRBV6-1 and TRBJ2-5, with 8 positions matching TRBD2. This CDR3 is 14 amino acids long. The V gene end was trimmed by 6 bases and the J gene end by 5 bases; junction bases not matched to a gene: 8. Germline V gives CDR1 MNHNS, CDR2 SASEGT. Here the CDR3 DNA reads TGTGCCAGCAGAGGACAGCGGGGGCGGGAGACCCAGTACTTC. Translating gives CASRGQRGRETQYF.

The genes are TRBV18 and TRBJ2-5; D gene uncertain. In germline, CDR1 is KGHSH, CDR2 LQKENI. The ends were cut back, 5 bases at V and 2 bases at J, with 3 bases in the middle. The CDR3 sequence is 11 residues long. The CDR3 bases are TGTGCCAGCTCAGAACAAGAGACCCAGTACTTC. Residues: CASSEQETQYF.

The chain combines TRBV11-3 with TRBJ1-1; 9 nucleotides agree with TRBD1. CDR1 and CDR2 from the germline V gene are SGHNT and YENEEA. V dropped 5 bases and J dropped 8; count of bases not matched to a gene: 6. The CDR3 length is 13 residues. CDR3 residues: CASSRTGAPEAFF. In DNA form, the CDR3 reads TGTGCCAGCAGCCGGACAGGGGCCCCCGAAGCTTTCTTT.

This chain uses TRBV5-1 with TRBJ1-1, with 12 positions matching TRBD1. This CDR3 comprises 16 residues. V was pared by 6 bases and J by 1 base, with 7 bases of the junction left unmatched. CDR1 SGHRS and CDR2 YFSETQ come from the germline V gene. In DNA form, the CDR3 reads TGCGCCAGCACCCCGGGACAGGGGGCCTCGAACACTGAAGCTTTCTTT. As protein: CASTPGQGASNTEAFF.

The chain employs TRBV19 and TRBJ1-1, with a weak D call TRBD1 (5 bases). V gave up 5 bases and J gave up 0 bases, with 7 bases separating them. The CDR3 extends over 13 amino acids. The germline gives CDR1 LNHDA, CDR2 SQIVND (reference sequence). The CDR3 DNA sequence: TGTGCCAGTAGTCAGGGTTTGAACACTGAAGCTTTCTTT. Translation gives CASSQGLNTEAFF.

This clone was found once. This chain connects TRBV29-1 to TRBJ2-7; D is ambiguous. The CDR3 sequence is 12 residues long. The germline V gene encodes CDR1 SQVTM and CDR2 ANQGSEA. Trimming removed 4 bases from V and 2 bases from J, with 9 bases in between. CDR3 sequence reads: CSVGSEAYEQYF. As DNA, the CDR3 is TGCAGCGTTGGATCCGAAGCCTACGAGCAGTACTTC.

This clone was observed a single time. This chain links TRBV4-2 with TRBJ2-5; 9 bases fit TRBD2. Losses at the gene ends were 4 bases for V and 14 bases for J; bases not matched to a gene: 14. Germline V lookup: CDR1 LGHNA, CDR2 YNFKEQ. CDR3 length: 14 amino acids. The CDR3 spells CASSLEDRGGAEYF. In DNA form, the CDR3 reads TGTGCCAGCAGCCTTGAGGATCGCGGGGGGGCCGAATACTTC.

This clone turned up a few times. The chain is built from TRBV10-3 and TRBJ2-6, with D possibly being TRBD2 (6 bases). With 7 bases removed from V and 6 bases from J, the gap between germline ends came to 13 bases. The CDR3 sequence is 14 residues long. Germline V gene lookup returns CDR1 ENHRY and CDR2 SYGVKD. CDR3 nucleotide sequence: TGTGCCATCATGGAAGGGAGGCAGGCCAACGTCCTGACTTTC. This codes for CAIMEGRQANVLTF.

This rearrangement joins TRBV4-1 to TRBJ1-1; D gene unclear. CDR3 length: 14 amino acids. Between the trimmed V and J ends, which lost 0 bases and 2 bases, there was a span of 7 bases. Germline V CDR1 and CDR2: MGHRA, YSYEKL. Written as DNA, the CDR3 is TGCGCCAGCAGCCAAGACCACTTTAACACTGAAGCTTTCTTT. Protein: CASSQDHFNTEAFF.